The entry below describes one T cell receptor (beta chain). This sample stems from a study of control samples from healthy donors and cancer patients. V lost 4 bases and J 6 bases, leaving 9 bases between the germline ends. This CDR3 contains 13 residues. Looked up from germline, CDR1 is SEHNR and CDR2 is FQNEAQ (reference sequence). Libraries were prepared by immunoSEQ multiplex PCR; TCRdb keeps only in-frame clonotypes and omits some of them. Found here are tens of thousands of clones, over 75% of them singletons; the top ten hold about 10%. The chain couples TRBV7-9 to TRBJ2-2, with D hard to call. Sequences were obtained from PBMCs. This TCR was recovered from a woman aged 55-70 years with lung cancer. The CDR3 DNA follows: TGTGCCAGCAGCTCAGAACCCCCCGGGGAGCTGTTTTTT. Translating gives CASSSEPPGELFF.